Below are 14 T cell receptor beta chains sequenced from a single sample in a study of cytomegalovirus exposure and HLA in healthy donors. The PCR used 60 Vbeta and 13 Jbeta primers. Repertoires were generated with immunoSEQ multiplex PCR, while TCRdb's copy carries only in-frame clones and drops some. The sample holds roughly 120,000 clones; approximately 82% are singletons and the top ten take 10% to 15%. Input material: PBMCs. The source of these receptors is a man younger than 45 in good health and CMV-seropositive.

The sample holds one count of this clone. The CDR3 bases are TGTGCCAGCAGCCCTCCGGACGGAGGGAATTCACCCCTCCACTTT. Translating gives CASSPPDGGNSPLHF. This sequence joins TRBV11-3 and TRBJ1-6; no reliable D call. CDR3 length: 15 residues. V was cut by 5 bases and J by 7 bases, with 15 bases left in between. CDR1 and CDR2 from the germline V gene are SGHNT and YENEEA.

In this sample, this clone turned up once. The genes are TRBV28 and TRBJ2-3, with a tentative D call TRBD1 (6 bases). CDR1 and CDR2 from the germline V gene are MDHEN and SYDVKM. The V end lost 4 bases, the J end lost 4 bases, and 9 bases lay between the germline ends. The CDR3 runs to 13 residues. As DNA, the CDR3 is TGTGCCAGCAGTTCTCGACAGGCAGATACGCAGTATTTT. Translation: CASSSRQADTQYF. The entire variable domain, with the rest obtained from reference TRBV28 and TRBJ2-3, is as follows: DVKVTQSSRYLVKRTGEKVFLECVQDMDHENMFWYRQDPGLGLRLIYFSYDVKMKEKGDIPEGYSVSREKKERFSLILESASTNQTSMYLCASSSRQADTQYFGPGTRLTVL.

J is TRBJ2-5 and V is TRBV5-6; TRBD2 agrees at 7 bases. J gave up 2 bases and V 6 bases, and 7 bases lay outside the gene matches. The CDR3 length is 14 residues. Germline V gene data show CDR1 as SGHDT and CDR2 as YYEEEE. The CDR3 loop is CASNSGRGQETQYF. The CDR3 DNA reads as TGTGCCAGCAATTCGGGGAGGGGACAAGAGACCCAGTACTTC.

The chain combines TRBV6-6 with TRBJ2-2; TRBD2 matches at 9 bases. CDR1 and CDR2 (germline): MNHNY, SVGAGI (reference sequence). The CDR3 loop spans 16 amino acids. J gave up 3 bases and V 5 bases, and 7 bases lay outside the gene matches. In DNA form, the CDR3 reads TGTGCCAGCAGTGTAAGCGGGGGGCTCTACACCGGGGAGCTGTTTTTT. This gives the protein CASSVSGGLYTGELFF.

V is TRBV28 and J is TRBJ2-7; 8 bases map to TRBD1. Germline CDR1 reads MDHEN; CDR2 reads SYDVKM. J was trimmed by 3 bases and V by 5 bases; bases with no gene match: 9. This CDR3 is built from 15 residues. The CDR3 nucleotides read TGTGCCAGCAGTGGAGACAGGGGAATAGTCTACGAGCAGTACTTC. This codes for CASSGDRGIVYEQYF.

This rearrangement joins TRBV6-1 to TRBJ2-1, with 11 nucleotides matching TRBD2. In germline, CDR1 is MNHNS, CDR2 SASEGT. The CDR3 is 15 amino acids. The V segment lost 3 bases and the J segment 9 bases; nucleotides outside the gene matches: 7. This chain's CDR3 is CASSDPSGGRGEQFF. Written as DNA, the CDR3 is TGTGCCAGCAGTGATCCTAGCGGGGGGCGGGGTGAGCAGTTCTTC.

The chain is built from TRBV4-1 and TRBJ2-5, with TRBD2 as a possible D gene (6 bases). The J call may be wrong; the DNA end is better matched by TRBJ2-7. Germline V lookup: CDR1 MGHRA, CDR2 YSYEKL. The CDR3 extends over 14 amino acids. The CDR3 sequence is CASSQARGAYEQYF. The CDR3 region has the DNA TGCGCCAGCAGCCAAGCGCGGGGAGCCTACGAGCAGTACTTC.

This chain links TRBV7-2 with TRBJ2-2; 10 nucleotides line up with TRBD2. The CDR3 sequence is 15 residues long. The V gene's germline CDR1 is SGHTA and CDR2 FQGNSA. J lost 6 bases, V lost 2 bases, and 3 bases had no gene match. CDR3 DNA sequence: TGTGCCAGCAGCTTAAGCGGGGGGGGACCCGGGGAGCTGTTTTTT. The encoded protein is CASSLSGGGPGELFF.

The chain links TRBV28 to TRBJ2-3; the match to TRBD2 covers 11 bases. Germline V gene sequence: CDR1 MDHEN, CDR2 SYDVKM. The V segment lost 6 bases and the J segment 7 bases; nucleotides outside the gene matches: 12. The CDR3 extends over 16 amino acids. This CDR3 is CASRTNSGGAVYTQYF. In DNA form, the CDR3 reads TGTGCCAGCAGGACAAATAGCGGGGGGGCCGTATATACGCAGTATTTT.

J is TRBJ1-6 and V is TRBV7-6, with TRBD1 matching over 9 bases. CDR3 length: 16 amino acids. Germline V gene sequence: CDR1 SGHVS, CDR2 FNYEAQ. V dropped 3 bases and J dropped 6; count of bases not matched to a gene: 6. The CDR3 nucleotides read TGTGCCAGCAGCTTTGGTCCGGGACAGGGTAATTCACCCCTCCACTTT. Translation gives CASSFGPGQGNSPLHF.

This clone has a handful of counts. The chain is built from TRBV6-5 and TRBJ2-1; TRBD1 agrees at 7 bases. V dropped 2 bases and J dropped 8; count of bases not matched to a gene: 6. Germline V gives CDR1 MNHEY, CDR2 SVGAGI. The CDR3 has 14 residues. The CDR3 loop reads CASSYGEGADEQFF. DNA for the CDR3: TGTGCCAGCAGTTACGGTGAGGGGGCAGATGAGCAGTTCTTC.

The chain carries TRBV7-2 and TRBJ1-1; D might be TRBD1 (6 bases). The V gene's germline CDR1 is SGHTA and CDR2 FQGNSA. V was shortened by 1 base and J by 4 bases, with 13 bases between the two germline ends. The CDR3 sequence is 15 residues long. Written as DNA, the CDR3 is TGTGCCAGCAGCTTAGTTGCAGGGGCGGGCACTGAAGCTTTCTTT. Translated, it gives CASSLVAGAGTEAFF.

This clone came up once. The gene calls are TRBV7-9 and TRBJ2-7; 7 nucleotides line up with TRBD1. Germline trimming cut 5 bases from V and 5 bases from J; bases unmatched to any gene: 15. The CDR3 spans 16 residues. Germline lookup yields CDR1 SEHNR and CDR2 FQNEAQ (reference sequence). CDR3 bases: TGTGCCAGCAGCCCGGGCCGGCGACAGGGAGTCGACGAGCAGTACTTC. Its translation: CASSPGRRQGVDEQYF. Drawing the rest from reference TRBV7-9 and TRBJ2-7, the complete variable domain is DTGVSQNPRHKITKRGQNVTFRCDPISEHNRLYWYRQTLGQGPEFLTYFQNEAQLEKSRLLSDRFSAERPKGSFSTLEIQRTEQGDSAMYLCASSPGRRQGVDEQYFGPGTRLTVT.

This clone showed up just a few times. The chain employs TRBV4-1 and TRBJ2-2; unclear D gene. This CDR3 comprises 14 residues. Germline lookup yields CDR1 MGHRA and CDR2 YSYEKL. The ends were cut back, 1 base at V and 6 bases at J, with 9 bases in the middle. The chain's CDR3 is CASSQVYSPGELFF. CDR3 bases: TGCGCCAGCAGCCAAGTGTATAGTCCCGGGGAGCTGTTTTTT.